Described below is a single TCR beta chain sequence and its context. Its matching antigen is unknown. Germline loops: CDR1 MNHEY, CDR2 SMNVEV (reference sequence). There are 15 residues in the CDR3. Deletions cut 2 bases from V and 1 base from J, with 9 bases between. The sample belongs to a study of OX40 agonist ivuxolimab in advanced cancers. For the study at large: In three patients, partial responses were observed, one with hepatocellular carcinoma and two with cutaneous melanoma. The study, taken as a whole, reports: Among T cells, CD8+ cells averaged more expanded clones than CD4+ cells.

Sequencing used immunoSEQ multiplex PCR; TCRdb keeps in-frame clones, though not all of them. The sample has 7,500 to 10,000 clones; roughly 71% are singletons. Excluded were patients having autoimmune disease history or systemic immunosuppression. The chain carries TRBV27 and TRBJ2-1, with D uncertain. The sequence was collected from an adult with an advanced solid tumor such as melanoma, head and neck, liver or kidney cancer. The material sequenced was CD4+ or CD8+ T cells sorted from blood, taken in a trial of the OX40 agonist ivuxolimab. CDR3 region: CASSLKESSYNEQFF. The DNA of the CDR3 is TGTGCCAGCAGTTTAAAGGAGTCGTCCTACAATGAGCAGTTCTTC.